This TCR beta chain was profiled in a study of blood T cell repertoires in COVID-19. At the level of the study: Recovered status in Cohort 3 required two negative PCRs, clearance, or symptom resolution.

Original processing methods: It was from reference gene primer amplification that nucleated cell counts were estimated. Clones were sequenced by immunoSEQ multiplex PCR, and TCRdb holds only the in-frame ones, with some missing. V and J calls and clone size follow that table, whereas D and trimming were derived from the DNA. Altogether hundreds of thousands of clones are present, around 87% being singletons, with the ten largest covering roughly 2%. This TCR came from a man aged 35 to 55 in a cohort exposed to, infected with or recovered from COVID-19 (not recorded which). The source material was PBMCs or T cells enriched from blood (not recorded which).

The CDR3 DNA reads TGTGCCAGCAGTGAATCATTTAGCGGGGGGGTCTACGAGCAGTACTTC. Its protein is CASSESFSGGVYEQYF. The chain recombines TRBV6-1 with TRBJ2-7; TRBD2 matches at 11 bases. Germline trimming cut 2 bases from V and 3 bases from J; bases unmatched to any gene: 6. The germline gives CDR1 MNHNS, CDR2 SASEGT. CDR3 length equals 16 residues.